This T cell receptor (beta chain) derives from a study of blood T cell repertoires in COVID-19. Study overall: Sources were T cells, B-cell-depleted T cells, or PBMCs; the material itself was cDNA or gDNA.

Original handling: Cell counts per sample came from amplifying reference gene primers. The repertoire was sequenced with immunoSEQ multiplex PCR; TCRdb's copy has only in-frame clones and lacks some. Clone size and V and J calls were adopted from that table, with D and trimming inferred from the DNA. The repertoire has just over 300,000 clones, about 90% of them found once; the top ten carry about 4.5%. The V end was cut by 4 bases, the J end by 3 bases, with 13 bases between. The CDR3 sequence is 14 residues long. Looked up from germline, CDR1 is SGHTA and CDR2 is FQGNSA. Individuals aged about 18 to 89 years were recruited from 24 US areas.

The source is a woman aged 18-29 years with acute COVID-19. The sequenced sample consisted of PBMCs or T cells enriched from blood (not recorded which). The chain is built from TRBV7-2 and TRBJ2-7, with D possibly TRBD1 on 6 matching bases. The CDR3 region has the DNA TGTGCCAGCAGCTCCCGCCCGGACAGCTACGAGCAGTACTTC. Protein: CASSSRPDSYEQYF.